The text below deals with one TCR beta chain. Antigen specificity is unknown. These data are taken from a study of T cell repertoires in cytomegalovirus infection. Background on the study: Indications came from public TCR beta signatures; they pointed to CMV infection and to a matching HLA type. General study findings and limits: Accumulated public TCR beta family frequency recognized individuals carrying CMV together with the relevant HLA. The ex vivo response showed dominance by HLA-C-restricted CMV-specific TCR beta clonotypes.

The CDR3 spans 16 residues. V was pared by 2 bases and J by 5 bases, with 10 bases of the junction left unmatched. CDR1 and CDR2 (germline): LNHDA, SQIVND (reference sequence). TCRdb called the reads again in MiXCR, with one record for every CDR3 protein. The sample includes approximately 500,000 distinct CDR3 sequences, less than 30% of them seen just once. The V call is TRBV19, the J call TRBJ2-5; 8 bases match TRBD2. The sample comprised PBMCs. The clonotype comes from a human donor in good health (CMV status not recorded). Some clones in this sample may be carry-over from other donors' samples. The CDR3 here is CASSIMGAGVTETQYF. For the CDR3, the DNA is TGTGCCAGTAGTATAATGGGAGCGGGAGTTACGGAGACCCAGTACTTC.